This is a list of T cell receptor beta chains from one sample in a study of immune reconstitution after stem cell transplant in scleroderma. TCRdb fed the RT-PCR reads into MiXCR, producing one record per CDR3 protein. The repertoire holds 5,000 or so distinct CDR3 sequences, with about 9.2% as singletons. The sample was collected before or after autologous hematopoietic stem cell transplantation (not recorded which). The receptors were gathered from a male donor with systemic sclerosis. CDR3s include the opening cysteine and the closing phenylalanine or tryptophan. The D gene is left open where the match is weak. Clone size is stated in some rows and not others, as once, few, many or a class when expanded.

abundance | j_gene | d_gene | v_gene | CDR3aa | CDR3nt
few | TRBJ2-7 | . | TRBV5-5 | CASSLVGYSYEQYF | TGTGCCAGCAGCTTGGTTGGGTACTCCTACGAGCAGTACTTC
few | TRBJ2-7 | . | TRBV5-1 | CASSLLLGTEAYEQYF | TGCGCCAGCAGCCTCCTTCTGGGCACGGAAGCCTACGAGCAGTACTTC
. | TRBJ2-1 | TRBD2 | TRBV10-3 | CAISALGGSSNEQFF | TGTGCCATCAGCGCCCTCGGCGGGAGCTCCAATGAGCAGTTCTTC
few | TRBJ2-7 | . | TRBV20-1 | CMVPRTVSYEQYF | TGCATGGTCCCTCGGACTGTCTCCTACGAGCAGTACTTC
. | TRBJ1-2 | . | TRBV28 | CASSSPPRVRGGYTF | TGTGCCAGCAGTTCCCCTCCCAGGGTAAGGGGGGGCTACACCTTC
large | TRBJ1-1 | . | TRBV25-1 | CASSEENTEAFF | TGTGCCAGCAGTGAAGAAAACACTGAAGCTTTCTTT
medium-sized | TRBJ1-1 | . | TRBV5-6 | CAHGMGGTEAFF | TGTGCCCACGGGATGGGGGGCACTGAAGCTTTCTTT
medium-sized | TRBJ1-5 | . | TRBV12-3/TRBV12-4 | CASSPGSQPQHF | TGTGCCAGCAGCCCTGGAAGTCAGCCCCAGCATTTT
few | TRBJ2-1 | TRBD2 | TRBV7-2 | CASSFERGGGNEQFF | TGTGCCAGCAGCTTCGAGCGGGGGGGCGGGAATGAGCAGTTCTTC
few | TRBJ1-4 | . | TRBV2 | CASTRRGSGEKLFF | TGTGCCAGCACCCGGCGGGGGTCTGGTGAAAAACTGTTTTTT
. | TRBJ1-3 | . | TRBV5-5 | CASSKQGGTIYF | TGTGCCAGCAGCAAACAGGGAGGCACCATATATTTT
few | TRBJ1-5 | . | TRBV3-1 | CASSQGDSAGWPQHF | TGTGCCAGCAGCCAAGGCGACAGCGCGGGATGGCCCCAGCATTTT
medium-sized | TRBJ1-1 | . | TRBV4-3 | CASSLQGDTEAFF | TGCGCCAGCAGCCTACAGGGAGACACTGAAGCTTTCTTT
few | TRBJ2-7 | . | TRBV5-1 | CASTEQGSEQYF | TGCGCCTCTACTGAACAGGGAAGCGAGCAGTACTTC
medium-sized | TRBJ1-1 | . | TRBV29-1 | CSVEGQSTEAFF | TGCAGCGTTGAAGGGCAATCCACTGAAGCTTTCTTT
medium-sized | TRBJ1-1 | . | TRBV29-1 | CSARELNTEAFF | TGCAGCGCACGGGAGTTGAACACTGAAGCTTTCTTT
. | TRBJ2-2 | . | TRBV20-1 | CSARDTGNTGELFF | TGCAGTGCTAGAGATACCGGAAACACCGGGGAGCTGTTTTTT
. | TRBJ1-4 | . | TRBV7-9 | CASNQNEKLFF | TGTGCCAGCAACCAAAATGAAAAACTGTTTTTT
medium-sized | TRBJ1-1 | . | TRBV5-5 | CASSPVGGARTEAFF | TGTGCCAGCAGCCCCGTGGGGGGGGCGCGAACTGAAGCTTTCTTT
few | TRBJ2-1 | TRBD1 | TRBV29-1 | CSVVGDRLNEQFF | TGCAGCGTTGTTGGGGACAGACTAAATGAGCAGTTCTTC